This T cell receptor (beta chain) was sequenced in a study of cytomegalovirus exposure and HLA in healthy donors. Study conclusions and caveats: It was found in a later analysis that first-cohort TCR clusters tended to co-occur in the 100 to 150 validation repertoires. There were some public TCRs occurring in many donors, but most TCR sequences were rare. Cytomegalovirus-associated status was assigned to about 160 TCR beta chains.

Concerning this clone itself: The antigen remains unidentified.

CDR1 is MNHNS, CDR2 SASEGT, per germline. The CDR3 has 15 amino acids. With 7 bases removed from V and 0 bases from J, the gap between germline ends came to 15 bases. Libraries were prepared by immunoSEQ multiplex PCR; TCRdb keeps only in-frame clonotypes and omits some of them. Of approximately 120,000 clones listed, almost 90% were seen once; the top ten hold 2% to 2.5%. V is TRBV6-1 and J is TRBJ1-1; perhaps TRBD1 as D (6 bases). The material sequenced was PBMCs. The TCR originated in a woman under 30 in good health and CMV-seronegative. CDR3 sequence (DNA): TGTGCCAGCACCAAAGCAGGGGAAATGAACACTGAAGCTTTCTTT. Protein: CASTKAGEMNTEAFF.